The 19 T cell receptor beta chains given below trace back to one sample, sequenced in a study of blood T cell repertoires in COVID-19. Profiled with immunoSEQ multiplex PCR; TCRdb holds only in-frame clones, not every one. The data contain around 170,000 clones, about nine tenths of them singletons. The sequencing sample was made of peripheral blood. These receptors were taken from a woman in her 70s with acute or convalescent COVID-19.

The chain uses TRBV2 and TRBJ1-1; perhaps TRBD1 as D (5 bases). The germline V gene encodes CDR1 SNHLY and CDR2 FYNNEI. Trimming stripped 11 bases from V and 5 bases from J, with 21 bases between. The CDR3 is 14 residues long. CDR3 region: CALISGGSGTEAFF. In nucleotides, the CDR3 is TGTGCCCTTATTTCCGGGGGGAGTGGGACTGAAGCTTTCTTT.

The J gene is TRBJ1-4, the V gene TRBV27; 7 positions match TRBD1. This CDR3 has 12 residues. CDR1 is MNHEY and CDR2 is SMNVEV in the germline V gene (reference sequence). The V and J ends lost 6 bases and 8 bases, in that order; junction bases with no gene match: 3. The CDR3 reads CASRTGWEKLFF. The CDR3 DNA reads TGTGCCAGCAGGACAGGGTGGGAAAAACTGTTTTTT.

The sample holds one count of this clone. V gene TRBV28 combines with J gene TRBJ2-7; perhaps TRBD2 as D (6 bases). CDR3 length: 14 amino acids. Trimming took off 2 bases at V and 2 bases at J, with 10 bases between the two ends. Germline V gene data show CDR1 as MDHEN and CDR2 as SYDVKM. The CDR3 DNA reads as TGTGCCAGCAGTTTAGGGTCGGGAGCCTACGAGCAGTACTTC. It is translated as CASSLGSGAYEQYF.

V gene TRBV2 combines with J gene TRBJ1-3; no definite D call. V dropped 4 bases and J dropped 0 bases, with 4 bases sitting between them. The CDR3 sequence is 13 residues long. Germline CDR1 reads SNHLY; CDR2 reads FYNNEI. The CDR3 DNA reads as TGTGCCAGCAGTGTCATCTCTGGAAACACCATATATTTT. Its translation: CASSVISGNTIYF.

The CDR3 DNA follows: TGCGCCAGCAGCCAAGAACCTAGCGGGATCTACAATGAGCAGTTCTTC. The encoded protein is CASSQEPSGIYNEQFF. The V call is TRBV4-3, the J call TRBJ2-1; TRBD2 aligns across 9 bases. This CDR3 comprises 16 residues. From germline, CDR1 is LGHNA and CDR2 YSLEER. Losses at the gene ends were 0 bases for V and 3 bases for J; bases not matched to a gene: 3.

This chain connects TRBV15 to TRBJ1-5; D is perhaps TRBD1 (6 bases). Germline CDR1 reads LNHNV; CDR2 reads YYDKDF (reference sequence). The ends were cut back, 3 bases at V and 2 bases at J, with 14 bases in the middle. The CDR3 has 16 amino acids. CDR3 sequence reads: CATSRGGQGGNQPQHF. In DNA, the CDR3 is TGTGCCACCAGCAGGGGGGGGCAAGGGGGCAATCAGCCCCAGCATTTT.

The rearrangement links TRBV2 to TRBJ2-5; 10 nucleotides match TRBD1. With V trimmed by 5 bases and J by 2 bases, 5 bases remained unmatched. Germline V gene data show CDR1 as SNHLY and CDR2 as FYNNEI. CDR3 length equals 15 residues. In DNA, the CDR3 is TGTGCCAGCAGTAGAGCGGACAGGGGGCAAGAGACCCAGTACTTC. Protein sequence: CASSRADRGQETQYF.

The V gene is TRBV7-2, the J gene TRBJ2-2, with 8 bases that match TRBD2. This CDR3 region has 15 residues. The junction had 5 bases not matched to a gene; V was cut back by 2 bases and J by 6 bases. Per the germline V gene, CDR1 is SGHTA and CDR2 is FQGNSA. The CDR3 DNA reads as TGTGCCAGCAGCTTACTGATTAGCGGGGCCGGGGAGCTGTTTTTT. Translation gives CASSLLISGAGELFF.

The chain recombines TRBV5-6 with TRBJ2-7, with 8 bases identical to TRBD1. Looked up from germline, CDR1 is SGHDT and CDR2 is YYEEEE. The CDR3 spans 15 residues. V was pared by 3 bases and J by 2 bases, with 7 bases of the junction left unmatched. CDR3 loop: CASSSRTGNPYEQYF. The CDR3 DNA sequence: TGTGCCAGCAGCTCCCGGACAGGGAACCCCTACGAGCAGTACTTC.

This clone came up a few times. The CDR3 region is CASSPRGRPQLSGANVLTF. DNA for the CDR3: TGTGCCAGCAGCCCCAGAGGGCGGCCACAGCTATCTGGGGCCAACGTCCTGACTTTC. The chain links TRBV11-2 to TRBJ2-6, with D possibly TRBD2 on 5 matching bases. The V and J ends lost 5 bases and 1 base respectively, with 21 bases between them. Germline V gene sequence: CDR1 SGHAT, CDR2 FQNNGV. This CDR3 contains 19 residues.

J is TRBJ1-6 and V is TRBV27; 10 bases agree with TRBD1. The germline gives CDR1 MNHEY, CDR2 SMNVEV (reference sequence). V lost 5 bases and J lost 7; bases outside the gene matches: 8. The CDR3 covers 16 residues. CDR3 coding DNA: TGTGCCAGCAGTGGGACAGGGGCGGCTGGGAATTCACCCCTCCACTTT. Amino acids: CASSGTGAAGNSPLHF.

Here the CDR3 reads CASSIGGAGGYTF. CDR3 coding DNA: TGTGCCAGCAGTATCGGGGGGGCGGGCGGCTACACCTTC. This rearrangement joins TRBV28 to TRBJ1-2; D possibly corresponds to TRBD1 (6 bases). Deletions cut 5 bases from V and 8 bases from J, with 15 bases between. In germline, CDR1 is MDHEN, CDR2 SYDVKM. The length of the CDR3 is 13 residues.

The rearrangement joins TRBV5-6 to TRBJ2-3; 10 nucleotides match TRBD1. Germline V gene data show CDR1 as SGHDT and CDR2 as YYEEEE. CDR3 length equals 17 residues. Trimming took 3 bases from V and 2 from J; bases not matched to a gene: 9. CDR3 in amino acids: CASSWYRDRGPTDTQYF. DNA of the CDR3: TGTGCCAGCAGCTGGTACCGGGACAGGGGTCCCACAGATACGCAGTATTTT.

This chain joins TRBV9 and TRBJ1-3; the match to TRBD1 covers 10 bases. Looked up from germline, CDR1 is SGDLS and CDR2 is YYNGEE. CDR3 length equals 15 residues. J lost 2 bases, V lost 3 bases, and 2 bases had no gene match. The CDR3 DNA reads TGTGCCAGCAGCGGCGGGACAGGGGCTGGAAACACCATATATTTT. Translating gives CASSGGTGAGNTIYF.

CDR3 sequence reads: CASRFRGSGYANTGELFF. CDR3 nucleotides: TGTGCCAGCAGGTTCCGTGGTAGCGGGTACGCGAACACCGGGGAGCTGTTTTTT. The rearrangement joins TRBV28 to TRBJ2-2, with 7 bases that match TRBD2. The length of the CDR3 is 18 residues. Germline loops: CDR1 MDHEN, CDR2 SYDVKM. Losses at the gene ends were 6 bases for V and 0 bases for J; bases not matched to a gene: 13.

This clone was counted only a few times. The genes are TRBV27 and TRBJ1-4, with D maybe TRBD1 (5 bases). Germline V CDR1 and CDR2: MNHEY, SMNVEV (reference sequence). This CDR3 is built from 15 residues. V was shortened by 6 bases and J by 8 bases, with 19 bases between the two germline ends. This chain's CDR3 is CASSATGGWSEKLFF. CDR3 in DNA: TGTGCCAGCAGCGCGACTGGGGGGTGGTCGGAAAAACTGTTTTTT.

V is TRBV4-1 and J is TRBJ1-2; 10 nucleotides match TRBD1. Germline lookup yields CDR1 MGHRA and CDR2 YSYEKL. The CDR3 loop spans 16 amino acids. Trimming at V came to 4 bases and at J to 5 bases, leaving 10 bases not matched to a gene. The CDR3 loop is CASSRTRTGGIYGYTF. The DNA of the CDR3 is TGCGCCAGCAGCCGGACTCGGACAGGGGGTATATATGGCTACACCTTC.

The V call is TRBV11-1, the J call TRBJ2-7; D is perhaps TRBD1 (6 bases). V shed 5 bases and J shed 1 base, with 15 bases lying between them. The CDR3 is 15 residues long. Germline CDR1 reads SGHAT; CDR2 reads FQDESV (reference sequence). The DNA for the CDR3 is TGTGCCAGCAGCCTCTTACAGGGAGTTTCCTACGAGCAGTACTTC. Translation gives CASSLLQGVSYEQYF.

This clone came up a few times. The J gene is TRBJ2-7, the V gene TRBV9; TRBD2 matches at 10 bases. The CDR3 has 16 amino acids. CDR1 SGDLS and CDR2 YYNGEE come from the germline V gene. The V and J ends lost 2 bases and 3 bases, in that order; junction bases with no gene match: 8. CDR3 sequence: CASSVGRGTSVYEQYF. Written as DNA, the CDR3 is TGTGCCAGCAGCGTCGGGAGGGGGACTAGCGTCTACGAGCAGTACTTC.